The sequence of this T cell receptor beta chain was determined in a study of PD-L1 blockade in urothelial cancer. Overall study findings and caveats: In blood sampled pretreatment, TCR clonality below the median predicted better survival.

Sequencing used immunoSEQ multiplex PCR; TCRdb keeps in-frame clones, though not all of them. The sample lists 70,000 to 95,000 clones, about four fifths occurring once. V was clipped by 4 bases and J by 6 bases, with 21 bases between them. The CDR3 is made up of 16 amino acids. Germline assignment: CDR1 SEHNR and CDR2 FQNEAQ (reference sequence). Time point specified: pretreatment peripheral blood. Patients were diagnosed with urothelial carcinoma, either locally advanced or metastatic. Regarding this clone: Its antigen is not known.

The TCR originated in a man aged 60 to 69 with urothelial cancer. This chain uses TRBV7-9 with TRBJ1-2; possibly TRBD1 for D (6 bases). The sequences come from PBMCs, collected around atezolizumab (anti-PD-L1) treatment. CDR3 region: CASSSLRGALGNGYTF. CDR3 DNA: TGTGCCAGCAGCTCCCTGCGGGGGGCTTTGGGAAATGGCTACACCTTC.